This TCR beta chain originates from a study of glioma-infiltrating T cells after dendritic cell vaccination. Study-wide context: Dendritic cell vaccination trial patients had either newly diagnosed or recurrent glioblastoma.

Time point defined: after dendritic cell vaccination, including at tumor progression/relapse. Only patients with spare fresh-frozen tumor and over two years of follow-up were included. Libraries were prepared by immunoSEQ multiplex PCR; TCRdb keeps only in-frame clonotypes and omits some of them. The table includes 70,000 to 100,000 clones, roughly four fifths detected once. Whole-study findings and limits: Only a small number of patients had complete blood and tumor samples.

V gave up 0 bases and J gave up 9 bases; unmatched junction bases: 1. The length of the CDR3 is 14 residues. The germline V gene encodes CDR1 SGHNT and CDR2 YYREEE (reference sequence). In this sample, this clone turned up a few times. Its cognate antigen is unknown. The chain has TRBV5-4 and TRBJ2-1, with 12 bases that match TRBD2. This TCR was sampled from a human donor with glioblastoma. Material: blood, obtained after dendritic cell vaccination. Here the CDR3 reads CASSLELAGGEQFF. The CDR3 region has the DNA TGTGCCAGCAGCTTGGAACTAGCGGGGGGTGAGCAGTTCTTC.